The sequence of this TCR beta chain was determined in a study of early T cells in non-severe SARS-CoV-2 infection. Regarding the study as a whole: Comparison of clonotypes with VDJdb favored anti-spike CD8 responses while missing private and CD4 specificities.

The TCR library protocol was used to attach unique molecular identifiers. These identifiers were attached to individual cDNA molecules. A single record per CDR3 protein comes from TCRdb applying MiXCR to the 5' RACE reads. The table has 70,000 to 95,000 distinct CDR3 sequences, around 9.9% seen once. This CDR3 comprises 14 residues. The V and J ends lost 6 bases and 6 bases respectively, with 14 bases between them. Germline V CDR1 and CDR2: MNHEY, SVGEGT. This clonotype was counted at least ten times. Its antigen is still unknown. The origin of this receptor is an adult who was a healthcare worker with PCR-confirmed SARS-CoV-2 infection or an uninfected control (not recorded which). Sample: whole blood. The V gene is TRBV6-2 or TRBV6-3, the J gene TRBJ2-2, with a tentative D call TRBD2 (5 bases). This chain's CDR3 is CASRPGLPSGELFF. In nucleotides, the CDR3 is TGTGCCAGCAGACCCGGACTCCCGTCCGGGGAGCTGTTTTTT.